Detailed here is one T cell receptor (beta chain). The CDR3 is 16 residues long. This sample was included in a study of blood T cell repertoires in COVID-19. Study-level information: Spain, Italy and the United States supplied samples that represented acute and convalescent COVID-19.

In the authors' methods: Cell counts per sample came from amplifying reference gene primers. Generated by immunoSEQ multiplex PCR, the TCRdb table keeps only in-frame clones and is missing some. V and J calls and clone size are copied from that table; D and trimming were computed from the DNA. Altogether 110,000 or so clones are present, approximately 85% being singletons, with the ten largest covering 4.1%. Sequencing used peripheral blood. The chain uses TRBV21-1 and TRBJ1-2; the table's TRBD1 call for D was not verified on the DNA. TRBV21-1 counts as a pseudogene. The sequence was obtained from a man in his forties or fifties with acute or convalescent COVID-19. The CDR3 loop is CASSKDLRGLDYGYTF. The CDR3 DNA is TGTGCCAGCAGCAAAGATTTAAGGGGGCTAGACTATGGCTACACCTTC.